The 27 T cell receptor beta chains listed next were all sequenced from one sample in a study of T-cell reconstitution after alpha-beta-depleted transplantation in children. The TCRbeta library incorporated unique molecular identifiers. In TCRdb, the PCR reads were re-called with MiXCR into one record per CDR3 protein. The data contain about 580,000 distinct CDR3 sequences, roughly 23% of them singletons. The sequencing here drew on PBMCs, mostly from graft donor cells, taken 360 days after TCRalphabeta/CD19-depleted stem cell transplant. The receptors were sampled from a boy younger than two who had a stem cell transplant for acute myeloid leukemia, so the T cells may come from the graft donor.

The chain employs TRBV9 and TRBJ2-1; 7 bases align to TRBD1. The CDR3 covers 16 residues. Per germline, CDR1 SGDLS and CDR2 YYNGEE. J lost 6 bases, V lost 2 bases, and 11 bases had no gene match. The CDR3: CASSVLNPTGFNEQFF. Written as DNA, the CDR3 is TGTGCCAGCAGCGTTCTCAACCCGACAGGGTTCAATGAGCAGTTCTTC.

This chain connects TRBV24-1 to TRBJ2-3; D is perhaps TRBD1 or TRBD2 (5 bases each). Germline V gene lookup returns CDR1 KGHDR and CDR2 SFDVKD. V shed 9 bases and J shed 2 bases, with 17 bases lying between them. This CDR3 is built from 15 residues. The CDR3 region is CATRVTGPNTDTQYF. The CDR3 nucleotides are TGTGCCACCCGAGTTACGGGACCCAACACAGATACGCAGTATTTT.

This clonotype was detected ten times or more. The chain joins TRBV20-1 to TRBJ1-1; D not resolved. The CDR3 length is 15 residues. Germline CDR1 and CDR2: DFQATT and SNEGSKA (reference sequence). Trimming pared 1 base from V and 3 bases from J, leaving 15 bases between. CDR3 in amino acids: CSARVRLAVDTEAFF. CDR3 nucleotides: TGCAGTGCTAGAGTGCGTCTGGCGGTAGACACTGAAGCTTTCTTT.

This clonotype was detected only a few times. This rearrangement joins TRBV6-5 to TRBJ2-1; weak D call: TRBD1 (5 bases). The CDR3 loop spans 14 amino acids. Germline V gene data show CDR1 as MNHEY and CDR2 as SVGAGI. V was clipped by 2 bases and J by 5 bases, with 10 bases between them. The CDR3 DNA reads as TGTGCCAGCAGTTACCCGGACAACCACAATGAGCAGTTCTTC. Amino acid sequence: CASSYPDNHNEQFF.

The gene calls are TRBV20-1 and TRBJ2-7; D might be TRBD1 (5 bases). Per the germline V gene, CDR1 is DFQATT and CDR2 is SNEGSKA (reference sequence). CDR3 size: 15 residues. CDR3 bases: TGCTGTGCTAGAGATTCAGGGCTCCCCTCCTACGAGCAGTACGTC. This codes for CCARDSGLPSYEQYV.

CDR3 protein: CASSLGGTLTSYF. The CDR3 DNA sequence: TGTGCCAGCAGCTTGGGCGGGACCTTGACTTCGTACTTC. This chain uses TRBV5-6 with TRBJ2-4; tentative D call: TRBD2 (6 bases). V lost 0 bases to trimming and J lost 15 bases, with 16 bases between them. This CDR3 is built from 13 residues. CDR1 is SGHDT, CDR2 YYEEEE, per germline. The full variable domain, in which reference TRBV5-6 and TRBJ2-4 provide the parts outside the CDR3, is DAGVTQSPTHLIKTRGQQVTLRCSPKSGHDTVSWYQQALGQGPQFIFQYYEEEERQRGNFPDRFSGHQFPNYSSELNVNALLLGDSALYLCASSLGGTLTSYFGAGTRLSVL.

This clonotype was recorded many times. The rearrangement uses TRBV7-6 and TRBJ2-2; 12 nucleotides agree with TRBD2. Germline trimming cut 3 bases from V and 0 bases from J; bases unmatched to any gene: 5. Germline V gene lookup returns CDR1 SGHVS and CDR2 FNYEAQ. The CDR3 covers 18 residues. This chain's CDR3 is CASSLGLAGVSNTGELFF. The CDR3, as DNA: TGTGCCAGCAGCTTGGGACTAGCGGGTGTATCGAACACCGGGGAGCTGTTTTTT.

There are a few counts of this clonotype. This chain connects TRBV20-1 to TRBJ2-1; TRBD1 might be the D (5 bases). The germline V and J ends were trimmed by 1 base and 1 base, with 8 bases remaining between them. The CDR3 runs to 14 residues. The germline CDR1 and CDR2 sequences are DFQATT and SNEGSKA (reference sequence). CDR3 in amino acids: CSARAGKSYNEQFF. In DNA, the CDR3 is TGCAGTGCTAGAGCAGGGAAGTCCTACAATGAGCAGTTCTTC.

This chain links TRBV4-1 with TRBJ1-6; TRBD1 might be the D (5 bases). Germline loops: CDR1 MGHRA, CDR2 YSYEKL. CDR3 length equals 20 residues. Trimming took off 4 bases at V and 4 bases at J, with 26 bases between the two ends. CDR3 nucleotide sequence: TGCGCCAGCAGCCCCCAAGGCTACCAGGGCCTCCTCTTTTATAATTCACCCCTCCACTTT. This sequence encodes CASSPQGYQGLLFYNSPLHF.

This clonotype has only one observation. The chain is built from TRBV5-1 and TRBJ2-3; TRBD2 matches 16 bases. J gave up 2 bases and V 4 bases, and 4 bases lay outside the gene matches. This CDR3 region has 17 residues. Germline CDR1 SGHRS, CDR2 YFSETQ. As DNA, the CDR3 is TGCGCCAGCAGCCGGGGACTAGCGGGGGGGGCCACAGATACGCAGTATTTT. Protein product: CASSRGLAGGATDTQYF. Supplemented by reference TRBV5-1 and TRBJ2-3, the full variable domain reads KAGVTQTPRYLIKTRGQQVTLSCSPISGHRSVSWYQQTPGQGLQFLFEYFSETQRNKGNFPGRFSGRQFSNSRSEMNVSTLELGDSALYLCASSRGLAGGATDTQYFGPGTRLTVL.

This clonotype was found a few times. The rearrangement joins TRBV20-1 to TRBJ1-5; 10 bases fit TRBD1. The V and J ends lost 6 bases and 0 bases, in that order; junction bases with no gene match: 11. The germline V gene encodes CDR1 DFQATT and CDR2 SNEGSKA (reference sequence). This CDR3 spans 17 amino acids. CDR3 DNA sequence: TGCAGTGCCACGGGACAGGGGATCCACCTTAGCAATCAGCCCCAGCATTTT. This translates into CSATGQGIHLSNQPQHF.

This clonotype was picked up many times. The V and J genes are TRBV29-1 and TRBJ1-2, with D uncertain. V was pared by 5 bases and J by 7 bases, with 8 bases between. CDR1 is SQVTM and CDR2 is ANQGSEA in the germline V gene. The CDR3 sequence is 10 residues long. The CDR3 DNA is TGCAGCGTTTTCGAAGGTGGCTACACCTTC. As protein: CSVFEGGYTF.

This clonotype occurred a few times. The CDR3 loop is CSAGRGTTEAFF. The CDR3 bases are TGCAGTGCGGGTCGAGGGACCACTGAAGCTTTCTTT. The chain combines TRBV20-1 with TRBJ1-1; possible D gene TRBD1, 5 bases. CDR3 length equals 12 residues. Germline CDR1 is DFQATT and CDR2 is SNEGSKA (reference sequence). V was cut by 6 bases and J by 4 bases, with 12 bases left in between.

The gene calls are TRBV3-1 and TRBJ2-7; D may correspond to TRBD1 or TRBD2 (5 bases each). Trimming took 1 base from V and 2 from J, leaving 12 bases between them. CDR3 length equals 15 residues. In germline, CDR1 is LGHDT, CDR2 YNNKEL (reference sequence). CDR3 sequence: CASSQVWDGTYEQYF. Here the CDR3 DNA reads TGTGCCAGCAGCCAAGTTTGGGACGGTACCTACGAGCAGTACTTC.

This rearrangement joins TRBV15 to TRBJ2-3; the match to TRBD2 covers 10 bases. V gave up 4 bases and J gave up 0 bases; unmatched junction bases: 4. The CDR3 runs to 16 residues. In germline, CDR1 is LNHNV, CDR2 YYDKDF (reference sequence). The CDR3 nucleotides are TGTGCCACCAGCAAAGGACTAGCGGAGAGCACAGATACGCAGTATTTT. Residues: CATSKGLAESTDTQYF.

The V gene is TRBV15, the J gene TRBJ2-3; weak D call: TRBD2 (6 bases). There are 18 residues in the CDR3. Looked up from germline, CDR1 is LNHNV and CDR2 is YYDKDF (reference sequence). Deletions cut 0 bases from V and 3 bases from J, with 19 bases between. For the CDR3, the DNA is TGTGCCACCAGCAGAGATCAAAGCGGGCCCTTCGCAACAGATACGCAGTATTTT. Translated: CATSRDQSGPFATDTQYF.

At least ten counts were recorded for this clonotype. The rearrangement joins TRBV7-9 to TRBJ1-4; D is possibly TRBD1 (5 bases). Trimming took off 5 bases at V and 5 bases at J, with 15 bases between the two ends. Germline CDR1 SEHNR, CDR2 FQNEAQ (reference sequence). The CDR3 is 15 amino acids. CDR3 residues: CASSPNGARNEKLFF. The CDR3 DNA reads as TGTGCCAGCAGCCCCAACGGGGCGAGAAATGAAAAACTGTTTTTT.

The rearrangement joins TRBV29-1 to TRBJ1-1; D not resolved. This CDR3 has 13 residues. Germline V CDR1 and CDR2: SQVTM, ANQGSEA. Trimming removed 7 bases from V and 3 bases from J, with 15 bases in between. DNA for the CDR3: TGCAGCGCGGACCGGGGAGTTTACACTGAAGCTTTCTTT. Its protein is CSADRGVYTEAFF. Supplemented by reference TRBV29-1 and TRBJ1-1, the full variable domain reads SAVISQKPSRDICQRGTSLTIQCQVDSQVTMMFWYRQQPGQSLTLIATANQGSEATYESGFVIDKFPISRPNLTFSTLTVSNMSPEDSSIYLCSADRGVYTEAFFGQGTRLTVV.

The V gene is TRBV6-4, the J gene TRBJ2-6; D gene uncertain. V dropped 7 bases and J dropped 0 bases, with 25 bases sitting between them. Germline V CDR1 and CDR2: MRHNA, SNTAGT. The CDR3 runs to 20 residues. CDR3 sequence reads: CASMPRRTALIISGANVLTF. DNA for the CDR3: TGTGCCAGCATGCCCCGCCGAACTGCACTCATAATCTCTGGGGCCAACGTCCTGACTTTC.

There are many counts of this clonotype. The chain employs TRBV29-1 and TRBJ1-1; 7 nucleotides agree with TRBD1. V gave up 4 bases and J gave up 5 bases; unmatched junction bases: 7. CDR1 is SQVTM and CDR2 is ANQGSEA in the germline V gene. This CDR3 contains 13 residues. The CDR3 reads CSVATGSVTEAFF. As DNA, the CDR3 is TGCAGCGTTGCGACAGGGTCGGTAACTGAAGCTTTCTTT.

This clonotype was detected many times. The chain joins TRBV4-2 to TRBJ2-1; TRBD2 matches 11 bases. With V trimmed by 0 bases and J by 8 bases, 18 bases remained unmatched. Germline V gives CDR1 LGHNA, CDR2 YNFKEQ. CDR3 length equals 20 residues. The CDR3 protein is CASSQEVWSLAGGSRYEQFF. In DNA form, the CDR3 reads TGTGCCAGCAGCCAAGAAGTTTGGAGCTTAGCGGGGGGGTCTCGCTATGAGCAGTTCTTC.

CDR3 protein: CASRSAGTSGNEQFF. CDR3 bases: TGTGCCAGCAGATCAGCGGGGACCTCCGGCAATGAGCAGTTCTTC. The chain combines TRBV6-2 or TRBV6-3 with TRBJ2-1; 7 bases agree with TRBD2. Germline V lookup: CDR1 MNHEY, CDR2 SVGEGT. CDR3 length: 15 amino acids. V was pared by 6 bases and J by 6 bases, with 11 bases of the junction left unmatched.

There are a few counts of this clonotype. The chain links TRBV27 to TRBJ1-2; D is undetermined. CDR3 length: 16 residues. CDR1 is MNHEY, CDR2 SMNVEV, per germline (reference sequence). With 2 bases removed from V and 6 bases from J, the gap between germline ends came to 19 bases. The CDR3 DNA reads TGTGCCAGCAGTTTAAGGTTGGCAGGAAGGATAGATGGCTACACCTTC. This encodes CASSLRLAGRIDGYTF.

The chain couples TRBV18 to TRBJ2-1; D is tentatively TRBD1 or TRBD2 (6 bases each). The CDR3 is 15 amino acids. The V gene lost 6 bases and the J gene lost 3 bases, with 15 bases spanning the gap. Germline assignment: CDR1 KGHSH and CDR2 LQKENI. CDR3: CASSWGAGDYNEQFF. CDR3 DNA: TGTGCCAGCTCGTGGGGGGCCGGAGACTACAATGAGCAGTTCTTC.

J is TRBJ2-5 and V is TRBV29-1, with a weak D call TRBD2 (6 bases). The CDR3 has 13 amino acids. Germline CDR1 reads SQVTM; CDR2 reads ANQGSEA. Trimming stripped 4 bases from V and 5 bases from J, with 14 bases between. The DNA for the CDR3 is TGCAGCGTTGTGGTGGGGGGACGGGAGACCCAGTACTTC. Residues: CSVVVGGRETQYF.

This clonotype showed up many times. The chain joins TRBV11-3 to TRBJ2-6; TRBD1 aligns across 9 bases. V was pared by 7 bases and J by 1 base, with 8 bases of the junction left unmatched. Germline lookup yields CDR1 SGHNT and CDR2 YENEEA. The CDR3 is 17 amino acids. CDR3: CASITRDRVSGANVLTF. The CDR3 DNA reads TGTGCCAGCATCACCAGGGACAGGGTTTCTGGGGCCAACGTCCTGACTTTC.

The sample holds many counts of this clonotype. This rearrangement joins TRBV6-5 to TRBJ2-3; D ambiguous. Germline-derived CDR1 and CDR2 are MNHEY and SVGAGI. CDR3 length: 11 residues. Trimming cost V 5 bases and J 7 bases, with 7 bases left between them. CDR3 loop: CASSGGNTQYF. CDR3 coding DNA: TGTGCCAGCAGTGGCGGAAATACGCAGTATTTT.